The T cell receptor (beta chain) described here comes from a study of long-term antiretroviral therapy in people with HIV. Study-wide background: When the earliest samples were collected, ART was typically delayed until CD4 counts fell.

This was the immunoSEQ v3.0 assay at survey level. It was about 35,000-50,000 T-cell genomes per sample that sequencing targeted. Sequencing was performed with immunoSEQ multiplex PCR; in TCRdb, only in-frame clones are kept and a portion is missing. The data show more than 15,000 clones, over 70% seen once. Turning to this clone: Antigen: not known. One junction end does not reproduce the germline sequence, and a read error may be involved.

CDR1 and CDR2 (germline): MNHEY, SVGAGI. The CDR3 totals 13 residues. Regarding the study as a whole: Pre-ART-expanded clones dominated the repertoire at all time points.

The sequenced sample was unsorted PBMCs, obtained less than 1.3 years before starting antiretroviral therapy. The chain uses TRBV6-5 and TRBJ1-2, with D perhaps TRBD1 (6 bases). This clonotype was sampled from a man younger than 45 with HIV. The CDR3 reads CASSYSQGTPKIF. The CDR3 DNA reads TGTGCCAGCAGTTACTCGCAGGGGACTCCAAAGATCTTC.